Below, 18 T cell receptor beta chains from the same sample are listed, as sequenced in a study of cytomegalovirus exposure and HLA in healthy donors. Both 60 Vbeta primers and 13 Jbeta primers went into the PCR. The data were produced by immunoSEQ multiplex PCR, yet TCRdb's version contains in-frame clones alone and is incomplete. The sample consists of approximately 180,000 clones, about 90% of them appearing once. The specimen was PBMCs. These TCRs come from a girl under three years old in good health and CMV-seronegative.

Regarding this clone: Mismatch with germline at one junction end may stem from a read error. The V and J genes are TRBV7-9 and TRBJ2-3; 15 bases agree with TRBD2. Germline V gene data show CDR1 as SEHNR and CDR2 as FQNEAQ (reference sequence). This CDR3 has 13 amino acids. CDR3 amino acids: CSSSLRTSGGERF. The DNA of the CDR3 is TGTTCCAGCAGCTTAAGGACTAGCGGGGGGGAGAGATTT. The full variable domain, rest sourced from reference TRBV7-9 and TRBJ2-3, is DTGVSQNPRHKITKRGQNVTFRCDPISEHNRLYWYRQTLGQGPEFLTYFQNEAQLEKSRLLSDRFSAERPKGSFSTLEIQRTEQGDSAMYLCSSSLRTSGGERFGPGTRLTVL.

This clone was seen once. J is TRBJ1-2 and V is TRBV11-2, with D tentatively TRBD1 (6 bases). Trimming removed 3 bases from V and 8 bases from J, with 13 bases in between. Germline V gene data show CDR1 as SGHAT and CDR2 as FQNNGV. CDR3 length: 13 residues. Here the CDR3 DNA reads TGTGCCAGCAGCTTTAACAGGGCCCCCGGCTACACCTTC. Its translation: CASSFNRAPGYTF.

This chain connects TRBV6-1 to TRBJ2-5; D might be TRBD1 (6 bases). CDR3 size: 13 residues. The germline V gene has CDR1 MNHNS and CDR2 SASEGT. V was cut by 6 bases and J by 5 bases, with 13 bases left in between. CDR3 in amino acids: CASSPGQKETQYF. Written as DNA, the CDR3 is TGTGCCAGCAGCCCGGGACAAAAGGAGACCCAGTACTTC.

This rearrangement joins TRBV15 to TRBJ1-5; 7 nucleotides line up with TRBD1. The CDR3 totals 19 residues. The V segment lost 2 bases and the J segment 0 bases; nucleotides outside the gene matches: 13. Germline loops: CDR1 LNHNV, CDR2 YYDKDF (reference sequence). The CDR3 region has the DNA TGTGCCACCAGCAGACCATATGCTGGGACAGCCTATAGCAATCAGCCCCAGCATTTT. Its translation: CATSRPYAGTAYSNQPQHF.

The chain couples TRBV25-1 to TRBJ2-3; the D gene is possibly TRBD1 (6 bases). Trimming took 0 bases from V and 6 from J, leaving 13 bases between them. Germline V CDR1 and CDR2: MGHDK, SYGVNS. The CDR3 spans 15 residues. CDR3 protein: CASSEYKGVGDTQYF. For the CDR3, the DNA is TGTGCCAGCAGTGAATATAAGGGGGTGGGGGATACGCAGTATTTT. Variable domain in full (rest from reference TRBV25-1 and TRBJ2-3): EADIYQTPRYLVIGTGKKITLECSQTMGHDKMYWYQQDPGMELHLIHYSYGVNSTEKGDLSSESTVSRIRTEHFPLTLESARPSHTSQYLCASSEYKGVGDTQYFGPGTRLTVL.

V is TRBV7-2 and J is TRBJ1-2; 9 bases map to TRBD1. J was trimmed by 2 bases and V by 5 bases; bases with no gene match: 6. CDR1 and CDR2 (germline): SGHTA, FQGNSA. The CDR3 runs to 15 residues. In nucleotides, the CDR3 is TGTGCCAGCAGCCCCGGACAGGGGTTAAACTATGGCTACACCTTC. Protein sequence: CASSPGQGLNYGYTF. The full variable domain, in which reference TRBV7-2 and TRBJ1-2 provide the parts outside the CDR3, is GAGVSQSPSNKVTEKGKDVELRCDPISGHTALYWYRQSLGQGLEFLIYFQGNSAPDKSGLPSDRFSAERTGGSVSTLTIQRTQQEDSAVYLCASSPGQGLNYGYTFGSGTRLTVV.

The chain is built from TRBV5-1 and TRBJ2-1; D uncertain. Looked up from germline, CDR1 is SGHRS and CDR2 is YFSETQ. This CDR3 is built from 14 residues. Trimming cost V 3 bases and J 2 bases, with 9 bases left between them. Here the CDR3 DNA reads TGCGCCAGCAGCTCTCAGTCGCCCTACAATGAGCAGTTCTTC. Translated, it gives CASSSQSPYNEQFF.

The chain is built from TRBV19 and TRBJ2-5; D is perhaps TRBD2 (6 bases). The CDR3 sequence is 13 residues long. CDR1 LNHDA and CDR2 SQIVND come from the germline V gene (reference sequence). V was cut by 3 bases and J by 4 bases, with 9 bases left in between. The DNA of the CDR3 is TGTGCCAGTAGTATTCCGCGGGGAGAGACCCAGTACTTC. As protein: CASSIPRGETQYF.

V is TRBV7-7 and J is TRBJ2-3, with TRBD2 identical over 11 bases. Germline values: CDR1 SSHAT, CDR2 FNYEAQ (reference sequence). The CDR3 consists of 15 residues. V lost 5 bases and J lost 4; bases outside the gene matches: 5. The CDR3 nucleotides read TGTGCCAGCAGCCCCCAACTAGCGGGAGCAGATACGCAGTATTTT. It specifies CASSPQLAGADTQYF.

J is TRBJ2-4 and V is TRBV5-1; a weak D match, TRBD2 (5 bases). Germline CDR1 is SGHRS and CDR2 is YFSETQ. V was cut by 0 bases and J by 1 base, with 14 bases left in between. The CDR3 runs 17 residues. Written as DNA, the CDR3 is TGCGCCAGCAGCTTGGTTTTGGGAGATGGGGCCAAAAACATTCAGTACTTC. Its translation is CASSLVLGDGAKNIQYF.

CDR3 sequence reads: CASSPRGGSYEQYF. The CDR3 nucleotides are TGTGCCAGCAGCCCAAGGGGCGGCTCCTACGAGCAGTACTTC. This chain connects TRBV5-8 to TRBJ2-7; D is perhaps TRBD1 (5 bases). The V gene lost 4 bases and the J gene lost 0 bases, with 11 bases spanning the gap. The CDR3 covers 14 residues. The germline V gene has CDR1 SGHTS and CDR2 YDEGEE. Full variable domain (rest looked up from reference TRBV5-8 and TRBJ2-7): EAGVTQSPTHLIKTRGQQATLRCSPISGHTSVYWYQQALGLGLQFLLWYDEGEERNRGNFPPRFSGRQFPNYSSELNVNALELEDSALYLCASSPRGGSYEQYFGPGTRLTVT.

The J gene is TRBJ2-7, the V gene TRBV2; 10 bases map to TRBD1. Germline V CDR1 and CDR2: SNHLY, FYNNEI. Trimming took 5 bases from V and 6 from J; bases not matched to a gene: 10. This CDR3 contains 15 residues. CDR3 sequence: CASSRQGALSIEQYF. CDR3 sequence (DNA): TGTGCCAGCAGTCGACAGGGGGCGCTATCGATCGAGCAGTACTTC.

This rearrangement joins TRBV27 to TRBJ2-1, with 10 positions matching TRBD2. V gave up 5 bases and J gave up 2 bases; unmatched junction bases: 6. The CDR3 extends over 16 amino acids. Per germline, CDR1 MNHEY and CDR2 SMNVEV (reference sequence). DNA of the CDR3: TGTGCCAGCAGTCCTAGCGGGAGCCTAACCTACAATGAGCAGTTCTTC. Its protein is CASSPSGSLTYNEQFF.

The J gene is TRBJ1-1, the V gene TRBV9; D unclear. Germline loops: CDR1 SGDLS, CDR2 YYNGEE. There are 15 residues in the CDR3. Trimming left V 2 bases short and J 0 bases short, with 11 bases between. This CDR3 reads CASSVEGDLNTEAFF. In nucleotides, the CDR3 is TGTGCCAGCAGCGTTGAGGGTGATCTGAACACTGAAGCTTTCTTT.

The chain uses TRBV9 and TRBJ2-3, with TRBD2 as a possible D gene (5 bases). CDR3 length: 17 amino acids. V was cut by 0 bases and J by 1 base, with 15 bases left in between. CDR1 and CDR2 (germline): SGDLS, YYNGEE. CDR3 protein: CASSVEAGGSRTDTQYF. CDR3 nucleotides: TGTGCCAGCAGCGTAGAGGCCGGAGGATCCCGCACAGATACGCAGTATTTT.

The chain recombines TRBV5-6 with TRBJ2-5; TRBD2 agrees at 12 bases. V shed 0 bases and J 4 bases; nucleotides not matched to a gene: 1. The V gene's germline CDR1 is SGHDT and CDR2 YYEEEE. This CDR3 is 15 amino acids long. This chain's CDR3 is CASSLASGGAETQYF. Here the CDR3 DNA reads TGTGCCAGCAGCTTGGCTAGCGGGGGGGCAGAGACCCAGTACTTC.

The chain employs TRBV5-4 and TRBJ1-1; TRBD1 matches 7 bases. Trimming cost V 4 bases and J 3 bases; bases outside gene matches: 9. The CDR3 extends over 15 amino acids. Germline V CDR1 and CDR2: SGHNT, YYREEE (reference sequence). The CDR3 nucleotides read TGTGCCAGCAGCCAATCTTCAGGGGGTTACACTGAAGCTTTCTTT. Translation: CASSQSSGGYTEAFF.

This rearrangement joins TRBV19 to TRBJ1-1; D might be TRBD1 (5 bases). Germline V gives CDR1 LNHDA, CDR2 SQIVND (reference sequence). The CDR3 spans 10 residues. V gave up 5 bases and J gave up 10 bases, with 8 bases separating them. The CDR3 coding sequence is TGTGCCAGTAGTGGGACTAGAGCTTTCTTT. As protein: CASSGTRAFF.